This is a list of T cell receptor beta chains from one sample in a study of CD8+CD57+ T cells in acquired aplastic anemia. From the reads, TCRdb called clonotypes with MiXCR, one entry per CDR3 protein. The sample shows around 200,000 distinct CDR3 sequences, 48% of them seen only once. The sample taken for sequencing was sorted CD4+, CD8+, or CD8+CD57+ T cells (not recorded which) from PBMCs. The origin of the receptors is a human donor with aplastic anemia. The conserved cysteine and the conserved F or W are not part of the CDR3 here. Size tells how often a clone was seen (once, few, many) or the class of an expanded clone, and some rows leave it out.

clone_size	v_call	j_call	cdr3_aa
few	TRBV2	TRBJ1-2	ASSGVEAGGPVQFYGYT
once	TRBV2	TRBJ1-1	ASNRQTNTEAF
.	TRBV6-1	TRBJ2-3	ASSEGRLPTDTQY
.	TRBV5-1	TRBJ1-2	ASSTGTADYGYT
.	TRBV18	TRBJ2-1	ASSPAGQEAF
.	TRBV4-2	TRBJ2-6	ASSQDLTAGANVLT
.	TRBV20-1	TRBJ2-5	SAGWGQEAQC
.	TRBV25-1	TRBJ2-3	ASYASTDTQY
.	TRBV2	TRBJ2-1	ASRGTGDTDTQF
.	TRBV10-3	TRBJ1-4	AISYGTANEKLF
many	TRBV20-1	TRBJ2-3	SALQVPDTQY
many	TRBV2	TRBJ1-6	ASSEKGATYNSPLH
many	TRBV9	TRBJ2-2	ASSPRERGAGELF
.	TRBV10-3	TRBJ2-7	AISDPGTGKDEQY
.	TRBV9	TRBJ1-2	ASSATDYGYT
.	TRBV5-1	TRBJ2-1	ASSLEAAGSYDELF
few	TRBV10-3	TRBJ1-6	AISGLGLDSPLH
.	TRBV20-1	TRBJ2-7	SARGRKDYEQY
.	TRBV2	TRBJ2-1	ASVAGGPYNEQF
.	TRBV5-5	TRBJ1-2	ASETGAGYGYT
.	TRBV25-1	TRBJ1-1	AAARVNTEAF
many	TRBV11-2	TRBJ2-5	ASSKREEETQY
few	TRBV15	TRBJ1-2	ATSRDLPRPEDGYT
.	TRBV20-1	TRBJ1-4	SARRTEGVTTNEKLF
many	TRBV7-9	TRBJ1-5	ASSLEGTGRQPQH
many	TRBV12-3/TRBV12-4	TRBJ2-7	ASSLASVD
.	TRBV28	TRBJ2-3	ASSLSRGLGSTDTQY
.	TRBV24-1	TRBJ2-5	ATSIAGFGQETQY
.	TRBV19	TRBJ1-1	ASSILGRNTEAF
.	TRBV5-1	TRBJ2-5	ASSPQTSEETQY
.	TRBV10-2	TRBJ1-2	ASNEGVSNYGYT
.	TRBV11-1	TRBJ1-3	ASSLAAGQPGNTIY
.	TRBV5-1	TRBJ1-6	ASSSEGGSPLH
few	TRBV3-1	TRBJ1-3	ASSQVSSHSGNTIY
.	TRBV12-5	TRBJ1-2	ASGHDIGANYGYT
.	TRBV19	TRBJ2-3	ASRSGGASDTQY
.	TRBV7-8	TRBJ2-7	ASSSMALPSAEQY
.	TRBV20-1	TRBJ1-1	SARDLSQGPAF
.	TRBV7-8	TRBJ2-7	ASSPSGEVRTGQY
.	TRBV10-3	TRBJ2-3	ATSSSTDTQY
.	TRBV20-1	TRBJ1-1	SARAQGQVITEAF
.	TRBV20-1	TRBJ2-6	SARDRQGSGSGANVLT
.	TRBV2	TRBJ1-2	ASSEGGTYT
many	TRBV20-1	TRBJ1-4	SARVTVVVEKLF